This TCR beta chain is drawn from a study of blood T cell repertoires in COVID-19. Study context: Acute and convalescent COVID-19 specimens originated in the United States, Italy and Spain. PBMCs, B-cell-depleted T cells, or T cells provided the cDNA or gDNA that made up the material.

Trimming removed 4 bases from V and 2 bases from J; junction bases left unmatched: 6. Germline-derived CDR1 and CDR2 are SGHRS and YFSETQ. This CDR3 spans 16 amino acids. Under the authors' procedure: Reference gene primers were amplified, and this amplification served to estimate nucleated cell counts. Produced via immunoSEQ multiplex PCR; TCRdb's table is partial and in-frame only. The V and J calls and clone size were taken over from that table, and D and trimming were inferred from the DNA. The table shows about 210,000 clones, with roughly 81% occurring only once. This clone was seen only a few times.

The sample was peripheral blood. The receptor's source is a woman between 45 and 65 years old with active or convalescent COVID-19. The chain links TRBV5-1 to TRBJ2-7; 13 positions agree with TRBD2. In nucleotides, the CDR3 is TGCGCCAGCAGCGCGGGACTAGCGGGGCTAGCCTACGAGCAGTACTTC. Protein product: CASSAGLAGLAYEQYF. Combining the CDR3 with reference TRBV5-1 and TRBJ2-7 gives the whole variable domain KAGVTQTPRYLIKTRGQQVTLSCSPISGHRSVSWYQQTPGQGLQFLFEYFSETQRNKGNFPGRFSGRQFSNSRSEMNVSTLELGDSALYLCASSAGLAGLAYEQYFGPGTRLTVT.